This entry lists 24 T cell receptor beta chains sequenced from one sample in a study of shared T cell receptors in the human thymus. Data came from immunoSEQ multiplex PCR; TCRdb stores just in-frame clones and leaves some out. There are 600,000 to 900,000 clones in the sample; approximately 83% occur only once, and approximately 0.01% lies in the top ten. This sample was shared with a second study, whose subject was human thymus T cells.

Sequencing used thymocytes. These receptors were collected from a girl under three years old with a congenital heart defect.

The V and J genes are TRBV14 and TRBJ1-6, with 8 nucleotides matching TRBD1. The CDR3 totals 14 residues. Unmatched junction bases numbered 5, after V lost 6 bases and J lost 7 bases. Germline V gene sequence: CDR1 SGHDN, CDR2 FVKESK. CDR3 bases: TGTGCCAGCAGACTGGACAGGGCCAATTCACCCCTCCACTTT. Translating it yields CASRLDRANSPLHF.

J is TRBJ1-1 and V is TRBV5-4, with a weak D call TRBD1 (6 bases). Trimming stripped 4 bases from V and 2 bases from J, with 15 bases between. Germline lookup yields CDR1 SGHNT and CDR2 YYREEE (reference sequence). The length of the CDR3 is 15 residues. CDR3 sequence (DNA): TGTGCCAGCAGCAAAACAGGGAGTGAAAACACTGAAGCTTTCTTT. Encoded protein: CASSKTGSENTEAFF.

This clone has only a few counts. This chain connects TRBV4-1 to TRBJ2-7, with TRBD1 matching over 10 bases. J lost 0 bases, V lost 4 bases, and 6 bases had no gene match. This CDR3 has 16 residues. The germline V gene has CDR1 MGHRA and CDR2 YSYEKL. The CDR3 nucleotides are TGCGCCAGCAGCCGAGGACAGGGGGGCATCTCCTACGAGCAGTACTTC. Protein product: CASSRGQGGISYEQYF.

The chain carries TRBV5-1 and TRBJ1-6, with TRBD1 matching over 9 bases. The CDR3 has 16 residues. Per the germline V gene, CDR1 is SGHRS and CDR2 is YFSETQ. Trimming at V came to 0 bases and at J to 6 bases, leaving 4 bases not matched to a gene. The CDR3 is CASSLADRGINSPLHF. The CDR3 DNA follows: TGCGCCAGCAGCTTGGCCGACAGGGGGATTAATTCACCCCTCCACTTT. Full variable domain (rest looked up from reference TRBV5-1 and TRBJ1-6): KAGVTQTPRYLIKTRGQQVTLSCSPISGHRSVSWYQQTPGQGLQFLFEYFSETQRNKGNFPGRFSGRQFSNSRSEMNVSTLELGDSALYLCASSLADRGINSPLHFGNGTRLTVT.

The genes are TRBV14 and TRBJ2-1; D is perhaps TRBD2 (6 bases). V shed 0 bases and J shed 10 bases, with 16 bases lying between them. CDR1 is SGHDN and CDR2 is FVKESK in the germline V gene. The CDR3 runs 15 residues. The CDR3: CASSQEGTRRREQFF. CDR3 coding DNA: TGTGCCAGCAGCCAAGAGGGGACTCGGCGAAGGGAGCAGTTCTTC.

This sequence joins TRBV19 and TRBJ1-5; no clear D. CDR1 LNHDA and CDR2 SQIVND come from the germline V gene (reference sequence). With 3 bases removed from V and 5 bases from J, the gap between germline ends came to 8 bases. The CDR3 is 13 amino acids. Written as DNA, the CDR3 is TGTGCCAGTAGTATCCGGTTGGATCAGCCCCAGCATTTT. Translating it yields CASSIRLDQPQHF.

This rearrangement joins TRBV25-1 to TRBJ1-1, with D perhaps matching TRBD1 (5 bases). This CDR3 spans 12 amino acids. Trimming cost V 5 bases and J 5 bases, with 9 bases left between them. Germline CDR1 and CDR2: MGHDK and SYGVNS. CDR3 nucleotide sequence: TGTGCCAGCAGTTTCGGGGGGACTGAAGCTTTCTTT. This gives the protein CASSFGGTEAFF.

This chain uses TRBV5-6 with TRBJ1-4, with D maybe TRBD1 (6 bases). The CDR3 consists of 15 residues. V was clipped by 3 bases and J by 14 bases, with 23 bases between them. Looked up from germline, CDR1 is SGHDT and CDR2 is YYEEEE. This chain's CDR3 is CASSYQGSPHRLLFF. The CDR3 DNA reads TGTGCCAGCAGCTATCAGGGGTCCCCCCACCGATTGCTGTTTTTT.

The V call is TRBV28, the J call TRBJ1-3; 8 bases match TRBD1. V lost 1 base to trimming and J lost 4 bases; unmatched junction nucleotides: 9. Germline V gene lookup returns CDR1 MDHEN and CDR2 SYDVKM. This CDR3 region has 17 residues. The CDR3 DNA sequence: TGTGCCAGCAGTTTATCCATGACAGGGGCGAAAGGAAACACCATATATTTT. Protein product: CASSLSMTGAKGNTIYF.

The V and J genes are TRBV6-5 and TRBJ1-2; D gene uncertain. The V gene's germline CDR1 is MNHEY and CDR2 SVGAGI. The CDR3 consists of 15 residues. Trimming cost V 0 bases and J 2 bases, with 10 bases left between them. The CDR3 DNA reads TGTGCCAGCAGTTACTCTAACCCTGGCAACTATGGCTACACCTTC. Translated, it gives CASSYSNPGNYGYTF.

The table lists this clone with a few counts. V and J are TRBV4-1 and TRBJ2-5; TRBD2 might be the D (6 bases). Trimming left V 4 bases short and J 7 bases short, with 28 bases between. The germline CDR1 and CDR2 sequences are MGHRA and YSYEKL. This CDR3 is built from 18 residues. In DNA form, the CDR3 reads TGCGCCAGCAGCCGGGGGGTTAACCGGGACGGAGGACTATGGACCCAGTACTTC. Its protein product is CASSRGVNRDGGLWTQYF.

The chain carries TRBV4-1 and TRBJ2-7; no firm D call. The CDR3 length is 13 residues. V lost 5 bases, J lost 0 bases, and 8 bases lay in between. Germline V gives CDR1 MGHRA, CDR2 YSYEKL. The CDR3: CASSLGSSYEQYF. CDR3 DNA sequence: TGCGCCAGCAGCTTGGGCAGCTCCTACGAGCAGTACTTC.

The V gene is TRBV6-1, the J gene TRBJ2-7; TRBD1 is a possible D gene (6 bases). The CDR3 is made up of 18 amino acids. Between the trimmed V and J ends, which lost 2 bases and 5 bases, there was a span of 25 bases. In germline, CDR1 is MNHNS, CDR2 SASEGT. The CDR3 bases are TGTGCCAGCAGTGAATTAAAGGGTGCAGCAGGGGTGGTCAACGAGCAGTACTTC. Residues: CASSELKGAAGVVNEQYF.

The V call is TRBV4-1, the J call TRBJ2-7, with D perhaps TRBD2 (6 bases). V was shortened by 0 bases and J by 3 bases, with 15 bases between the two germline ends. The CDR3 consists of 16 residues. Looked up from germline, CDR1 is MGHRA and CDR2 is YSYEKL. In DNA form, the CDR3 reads TGCGCCAGCAGCCAAGATCCGGGAGCAGGAGACTACGAGCAGTACTTC. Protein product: CASSQDPGAGDYEQYF.

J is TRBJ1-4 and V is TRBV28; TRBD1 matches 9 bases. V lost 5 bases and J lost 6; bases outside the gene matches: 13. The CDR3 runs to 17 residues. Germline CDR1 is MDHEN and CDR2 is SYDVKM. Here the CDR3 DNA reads TGTGCCAGCAGTCCATCACCGGGACAGGGACATCATGAAAAACTGTTTTTT. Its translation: CASSPSPGQGHHEKLFF. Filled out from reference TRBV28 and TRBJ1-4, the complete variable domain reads DVKVTQSSRYLVKRTGEKVFLECVQDMDHENMFWYRQDPGLGLRLIYFSYDVKMKEKGDIPEGYSVSREKKERFSLILESASTNQTSMYLCASSPSPGQGHHEKLFFGSGTQLSVL.

CDR3 DNA sequence: TGTGCCAGCTCATTTGAAGCGAGCACTGAAGCTTTCTTT. Translated, it gives CASSFEASTEAFF. The chain couples TRBV18 to TRBJ1-1; D gene ambiguous. This CDR3 contains 13 residues. Trimming cost V 5 bases and J 4 bases, with 11 bases left between them. Germline V CDR1 and CDR2: KGHSH, LQKENI.

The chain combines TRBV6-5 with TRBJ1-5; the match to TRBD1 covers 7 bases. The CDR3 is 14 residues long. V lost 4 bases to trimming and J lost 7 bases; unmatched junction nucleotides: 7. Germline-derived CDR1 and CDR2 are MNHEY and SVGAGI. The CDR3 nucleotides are TGTGCCAGCAGTTTTGGACAGGCGGGGCAGCCCCAGCATTTT. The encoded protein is CASSFGQAGQPQHF.

This chain's CDR3 is CSVELAGGPQETQYF. In DNA form, the CDR3 reads TGCAGCGTTGAATTAGCGGGGGGGCCCCAAGAGACCCAGTACTTC. This rearrangement joins TRBV29-1 to TRBJ2-5, with TRBD2 matching 11 bases. The germline gives CDR1 SQVTM, CDR2 ANQGSEA. The CDR3 sequence is 15 residues long. The V and J ends lost 2 bases and 1 base, in that order; junction bases with no gene match: 3.

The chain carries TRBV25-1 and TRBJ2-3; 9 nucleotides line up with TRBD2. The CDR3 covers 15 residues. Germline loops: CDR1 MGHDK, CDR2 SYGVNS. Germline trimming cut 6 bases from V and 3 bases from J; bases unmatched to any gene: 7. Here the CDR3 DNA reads TGTGCCAGCAGGCAGCGGGGGGAACGGACAGATACGCAGTATTTT. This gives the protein CASRQRGERTDTQYF.

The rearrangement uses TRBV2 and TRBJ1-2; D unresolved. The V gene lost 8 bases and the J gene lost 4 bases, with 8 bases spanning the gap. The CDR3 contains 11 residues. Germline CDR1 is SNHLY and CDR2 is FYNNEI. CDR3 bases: TGTGCCAGCGGAGTCGGCTATGGCTACACCTTC. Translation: CASGVGYGYTF.

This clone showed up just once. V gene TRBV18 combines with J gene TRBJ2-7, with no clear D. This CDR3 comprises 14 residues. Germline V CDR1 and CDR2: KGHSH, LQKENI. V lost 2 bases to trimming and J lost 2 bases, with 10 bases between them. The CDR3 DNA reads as TGTGCCAGCTCACCAGAGGCCATGACCTACGAGCAGTACTTC. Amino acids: CASSPEAMTYEQYF. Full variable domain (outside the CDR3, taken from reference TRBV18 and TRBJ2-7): NAGVMQNPRHLVRRRGQEARLRCSPMKGHSHVYWYRQLPEEGLKFMVYLQKENIIDESGMPKERFSAEFPKEGPSILRIQQVVRGDSAAYFCASSPEAMTYEQYFGPGTRLTVT.

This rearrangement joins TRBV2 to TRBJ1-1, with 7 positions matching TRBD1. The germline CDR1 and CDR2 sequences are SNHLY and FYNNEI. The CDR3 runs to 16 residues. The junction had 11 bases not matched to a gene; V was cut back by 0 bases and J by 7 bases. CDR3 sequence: CASSEATGDVSYEAFF. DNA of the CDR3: TGTGCCAGCAGTGAAGCAACAGGGGACGTTTCTTATGAAGCTTTCTTT.

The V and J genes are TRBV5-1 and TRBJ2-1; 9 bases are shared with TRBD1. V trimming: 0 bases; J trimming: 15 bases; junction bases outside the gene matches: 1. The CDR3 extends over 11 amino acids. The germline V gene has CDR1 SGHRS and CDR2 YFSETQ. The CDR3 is CASSLGQGVFF. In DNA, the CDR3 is TGCGCCAGCAGCTTGGGACAGGGGGTGTTCTTC.

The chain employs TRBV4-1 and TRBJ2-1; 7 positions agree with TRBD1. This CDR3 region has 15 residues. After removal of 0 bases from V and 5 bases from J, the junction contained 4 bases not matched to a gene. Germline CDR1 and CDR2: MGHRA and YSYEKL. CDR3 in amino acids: CASSQDVTGNNEQFF. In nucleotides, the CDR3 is TGCGCCAGCAGCCAAGACGTGACAGGGAACAATGAGCAGTTCTTC.